These 18 T cell receptor beta chains share one sample of origin, sequenced in a study of cytomegalovirus exposure and HLA in healthy donors. Profiling relied on immunoSEQ multiplex PCR, and the TCRdb table lists in-frame clones only, not all of them. The repertoire consists of tens of thousands of clones, with about 96% occurring once and the leading ten covering around 0.78%. The material sequenced was PBMCs. The source is a man aged 18 to 29 in good health and CMV-seronegative.

The chain uses TRBV15 and TRBJ2-3; D is unresolved. Trimming took off 0 bases at V and 1 base at J, with 8 bases between the two ends. The CDR3 contains 15 residues. Germline V gene data show CDR1 as LNHNV and CDR2 as YYDKDF (reference sequence). The chain's CDR3 is CATSREVRGTDTQYF. The CDR3 DNA follows: TGTGCCACCAGCAGAGAAGTACGGGGCACAGATACGCAGTATTTT. The variable domain in full, completed from reference TRBV15 and TRBJ2-3, reads DAMVIQNPRYQVTQFGKPVTLSCSQTLNHNVMYWYQQKSSQAPKLLFHYYDKDFNNEADTPDNFQSRRPNTSFCFLDIRSPGLGDTAMYLCATSREVRGTDTQYFGPGTRLTVL.

This clone was detected only once. V and J are TRBV28 and TRBJ2-1; 7 bases are a match to TRBD2. Germline V gives CDR1 MDHEN, CDR2 SYDVKM. The CDR3 loop spans 15 amino acids. Trimming at V came to 2 bases and at J to 2 bases, leaving 3 bases not matched to a gene. CDR3 DNA: TGTGCCAGCAGTTTAGGGGACTACGCCTACAATGAGCAGTTCTTC. Its translation: CASSLGDYAYNEQFF. The whole variable domain, filled in from reference TRBV28 and TRBJ2-1, reads DVKVTQSSRYLVKRTGEKVFLECVQDMDHENMFWYRQDPGLGLRLIYFSYDVKMKEKGDIPEGYSVSREKKERFSLILESASTNQTSMYLCASSLGDYAYNEQFFGPGTRLTVL.

This clone showed up just a few times. This chain joins TRBV5-4 and TRBJ1-1; 10 bases align to TRBD1. Germline CDR1 and CDR2: SGHNT and YYREEE (reference sequence). The trim removed 10 bases at V and 3 bases at J, leaving 0 bases unmatched. CDR3 length: 11 amino acids. CDR3 protein: CAGQGDTEAFF. The CDR3 DNA follows: TGTGCCGGACAGGGGGACACTGAAGCTTTCTTT.

The gene calls are TRBV19 and TRBJ2-1, with 8 bases fitting TRBD2. V was clipped by 4 bases and J by 9 bases; unmatched bases: 2. The CDR3 loop spans 12 amino acids. Germline CDR1 and CDR2: LNHDA and SQIVND (reference sequence). As DNA, the CDR3 is TGTGCCAGTAGTACCCTAGCGGGTGAGCAGTTCTTC. Translated, it gives CASSTLAGEQFF.

This chain links TRBV19 with TRBJ1-5; 7 bases match TRBD1. Germline V gives CDR1 LNHDA, CDR2 SQIVND (reference sequence). V lost 9 bases, J lost 3 bases, and 8 bases stayed unmatched. This CDR3 comprises 14 residues. CDR3 amino acids: CASSHRGVNQPQHF. CDR3 coding DNA: TGTGCCAGCAGCCACAGGGGCGTCAATCAGCCCCAGCATTTT.

This chain uses TRBV7-9 with TRBJ2-7; TRBD2 matches at 12 bases. The V and J ends lost 8 bases and 0 bases, in that order; junction bases with no gene match: 8. CDR1 is SEHNR, CDR2 FQNEAQ, per germline (reference sequence). There are 16 residues in the CDR3. The CDR3 region has the DNA TGTGCCAGCTCTGGGACTAGCGGGTGGGGCTCCTACGAGCAGTACGTC. Translation: CASSGTSGWGSYEQYV.

The chain joins TRBV5-1 to TRBJ2-2; D is possibly TRBD1 (5 bases). Germline-derived CDR1 and CDR2 are SGHRS and YFSETQ. This CDR3 has 16 amino acids. The germline V and J ends were trimmed by 1 base and 0 bases, with 10 bases remaining between them. In DNA form, the CDR3 reads TGCGCCAGCAGCTTGCTCGTAGGGGCGAACACCGGGGAGCTGTTTTTT. As protein: CASSLLVGANTGELFF.

This chain links TRBV6-5 with TRBJ2-2; 7 nucleotides agree with TRBD2. Looked up from germline, CDR1 is MNHEY and CDR2 is SVGAGI. The J segment lost 3 bases and the V segment lost 6 bases, leaving 7 bases of the junction unmatched. The length of the CDR3 is 15 residues. In DNA form, the CDR3 reads TGTGCCAGCAGAATCGGGAGCGGGGACACCGGGGAGCTGTTTTTT. Encoded protein: CASRIGSGDTGELFF.

This clone occurred once. This chain links TRBV7-8 with TRBJ2-7; 7 nucleotides match TRBD2. The germline V gene has CDR1 SGHVS and CDR2 FQNEAQ. The CDR3 covers 13 residues. After removal of 5 bases from V and 8 bases from J, the junction contained 9 bases not matched to a gene. The CDR3 DNA sequence: TGTGCCAGCAGCCGCGGGAGTGACAGTCAGCAGTACTTC. Protein product: CASSRGSDSQQYF.

The table lists this clone with a count of one. The V gene is TRBV19, the J gene TRBJ2-3; 7 bases map to TRBD1. J gave up 3 bases and V 5 bases, and 5 bases lay outside the gene matches. The length of the CDR3 is 14 residues. Germline CDR1 is LNHDA and CDR2 is SQIVND (reference sequence). In DNA form, the CDR3 reads TGTGCCAGTAGTGTCAACAGGGGTACAGATACGCAGTATTTT. Amino acid sequence: CASSVNRGTDTQYF. The entire variable domain, with the rest obtained from reference TRBV19 and TRBJ2-3, is as follows: DGGITQSPKYLFRKEGQNVTLSCEQNLNHDAMYWYRQDPGQGLRLIYYSQIVNDFQKGDIAEGYSVSREKKESFPLTVTSAQKNPTAFYLCASSVNRGTDTQYFGPGTRLTVL.

The chain employs TRBV6-5 and TRBJ2-7; 8 bases map to TRBD1. This CDR3 has 14 residues. Germline V gene sequence: CDR1 MNHEY, CDR2 SVGAGI. The V and J ends lost 5 bases and 3 bases, in that order; junction bases with no gene match: 6. CDR3 in DNA: TGTGCCAGCAGTGCCGGGACAGGTAGCTACGAGCAGTACTTC. It is translated as CASSAGTGSYEQYF.

In nucleotides, the CDR3 is TGTGCCAGCGCCCCCGGGGAGACCTACAATGAGCAGTTCTTC. Its translation: CASAPGETYNEQFF. The chain links TRBV6-6 to TRBJ2-1, with a possible D match to TRBD2 (5 bases). The CDR3 runs to 14 residues. Germline assignment: CDR1 MNHNY and CDR2 SVGAGI (reference sequence). V was clipped by 8 bases and J by 2 bases, with 13 bases between them.

The rearrangement uses TRBV30 and TRBJ2-1, with 8 bases identical to TRBD2. CDR3 length: 16 residues. Trimming took 0 bases from V and 0 from J; bases not matched to a gene: 4. Germline loops: CDR1 GTSNPN, CDR2 SVGIG (reference sequence). The CDR3: CAWSVQRGSSYNEQFF. In DNA, the CDR3 is TGTGCCTGGAGTGTGCAGCGGGGGAGCTCCTACAATGAGCAGTTCTTC.

The J gene is TRBJ1-1, the V gene TRBV9; the D gene is possibly TRBD1 (5 bases). V was clipped by 2 bases and J by 4 bases, with 21 bases between them. The CDR3 totals 17 residues. Germline V CDR1 and CDR2: SGDLS, YYNGEE. CDR3 residues: CASSVGYNLGVGTEAFF. DNA of the CDR3: TGTGCCAGCAGCGTCGGATACAACCTAGGGGTTGGCACTGAAGCTTTCTTT. Complete variable domain (other parts from reference TRBV9 and TRBJ1-1): DSGVTQTPKHLITATGQRVTLRCSPRSGDLSVYWYQQSLDQGLQFLIQYYNGEERAKGNILERFSAQQFPDLHSELNLSSLELGDSALYFCASSVGYNLGVGTEAFFGQGTRLTVV.

The chain employs TRBV2 and TRBJ1-4; the match to TRBD1 covers 8 bases. The CDR3 has 17 amino acids. Germline CDR1 reads SNHLY; CDR2 reads FYNNEI. V gave up 2 bases and J gave up 3 bases; unmatched junction bases: 8. The CDR3 DNA is TGTGCCAGCAGTGAAATCGGGACAGGCGGGGCTAATGAAAAACTGTTTTTT. Translated: CASSEIGTGGANEKLFF.

This chain connects TRBV5-1 to TRBJ2-2, with 10 bases fitting TRBD2. V lost 2 bases, J lost 6 bases, and 10 bases stayed unmatched. Germline CDR1 and CDR2: SGHRS and YFSETQ. CDR3 size: 17 residues. The CDR3 here is CASSFGVAGGSSGELFF. The CDR3 DNA follows: TGCGCCAGCAGCTTTGGAGTAGCGGGAGGCTCTTCCGGGGAGCTGTTTTTT. Filled out from reference TRBV5-1 and TRBJ2-2, the complete variable domain reads KAGVTQTPRYLIKTRGQQVTLSCSPISGHRSVSWYQQTPGQGLQFLFEYFSETQRNKGNFPGRFSGRQFSNSRSEMNVSTLELGDSALYLCASSFGVAGGSSGELFFGEGSRLTVL.

For the CDR3, the DNA is TGTGCCACGCGGACTACCTCCAATGAGCAGTTCTTC. This translates into CATRTTSNEQFF. V gene TRBV7-2 combines with J gene TRBJ2-1, with D perhaps matching TRBD2 (6 bases). The CDR3 runs to 12 residues. V gave up 10 bases and J gave up 6 bases, with 13 bases separating them. The V gene's germline CDR1 is SGHTA and CDR2 FQGNSA.

The J gene is TRBJ2-7, the V gene TRBV27; D is possibly TRBD2 (6 bases). Germline CDR1 MNHEY, CDR2 SMNVEV (reference sequence). V was shortened by 5 bases and J by 4 bases, with 33 bases between the two germline ends. The CDR3 totals 20 residues. The CDR3: CASSPPEGALALSIPYEQYF. The DNA of the CDR3 is TGTGCCAGCAGTCCCCCAGAAGGGGCCCTAGCGCTTAGTATACCATACGAGCAGTACTTC.